The 10 T cell receptor beta chains given below trace back to one sample, sequenced in a study of cytomegalovirus exposure and HLA in healthy donors. TCRdb's copy holds only in-frame clones and misses some; the assay was immunoSEQ multiplex PCR. The sample has 300,000 to 400,000 clones, 86% seen once. Sequenced: PBMCs. The receptors here all came from a woman between 18 and 30 years old in good health and CMV-seronegative.

This chain uses TRBV19 with TRBJ2-1, with D unclear. Germline-derived CDR1 and CDR2 are LNHDA and SQIVND (reference sequence). V dropped 1 base and J dropped 5 bases, with 9 bases sitting between them. The CDR3 loop spans 14 amino acids. The CDR3 DNA reads TGTGCCAGTAGTATAGTCGGAGCCAACAATGAGCAGTTCTTC. Residues: CASSIVGANNEQFF. Together with reference TRBV19 and TRBJ2-1, the CDR3 gives the full variable domain: DGGITQSPKYLFRKEGQNVTLSCEQNLNHDAMYWYRQDPGQGLRLIYYSQIVNDFQKGDIAEGYSVSREKKESFPLTVTSAQKNPTAFYLCASSIVGANNEQFFGPGTRLTVL.

The chain recombines TRBV6-5 with TRBJ2-7; 8 nucleotides align to TRBD1. V lost 2 bases to trimming and J lost 4 bases; unmatched junction nucleotides: 4. Germline-derived CDR1 and CDR2 are MNHEY and SVGAGI. This CDR3 is built from 14 residues. The CDR3 bases are TGTGCCAGCAGTTACGCAGGGGGCTGGTACGAGCAGTACTTC. As protein: CASSYAGGWYEQYF.

V is TRBV23-1 and J is TRBJ2-5; 8 positions match TRBD1. TRBV23-1 counts as an open reading frame of uncertain function. Unmatched junction bases numbered 5, after V lost 4 bases and J lost 1 base. The CDR3 contains 15 residues. CDR3 loop: CASSPDRVTQETQYF. Here the CDR3 DNA reads TGCGCCAGCAGTCCGGACAGGGTCACCCAAGAGACCCAGTACTTC.

The genes are TRBV4-1 and TRBJ2-3, with TRBD2 identical over 7 bases. The CDR3 has 17 amino acids. V lost 0 bases to trimming and J lost 5 bases; unmatched junction nucleotides: 11. The V gene's germline CDR1 is MGHRA and CDR2 YSYEKL. CDR3 loop: CASSQDEGAGREDTQYF. The CDR3, as DNA: TGCGCCAGCAGCCAAGATGAAGGGGCGGGGAGGGAAGATACGCAGTATTTT.

The genes are TRBV6-1 and TRBJ2-7; TRBD1 is a possible D gene (6 bases). This CDR3 contains 14 residues. The V gene lost 5 bases and the J gene lost 2 bases, with 13 bases spanning the gap. Germline V gives CDR1 MNHNS, CDR2 SASEGT. The CDR3 nucleotides are TGTGCCAGCAGTCCCCGGGACACTACCTACGAGCAGTACTTC. This gives the protein CASSPRDTTYEQYF.

The chain carries TRBV27 and TRBJ2-7; possible D gene TRBD2, 5 bases. This CDR3 has 13 residues. V lost 3 bases to trimming and J lost 6 bases, with 12 bases between them. Looked up from germline, CDR1 is MNHEY and CDR2 is SMNVEV (reference sequence). DNA of the CDR3: TGTGCCAGCAGTTTGGCTAGCACCAGCGAGCAGTACTTC. It translates to CASSLASTSEQYF.

V gene TRBV30 combines with J gene TRBJ1-2, with D uncertain. The ends were cut back, 1 base at V and 10 bases at J, with 10 bases in the middle. From germline, CDR1 is GTSNPN and CDR2 SVGIG (reference sequence). The CDR3 has 11 residues. The DNA of the CDR3 is TGTGCCTGGAGTGGGGCGCAGTTCTACACCTTC. As protein: CAWSGAQFYTF.

This rearrangement joins TRBV6-4 to TRBJ1-5; D not certain. This CDR3 is 13 amino acids long. V lost 2 bases and J 5 bases, leaving 7 bases between the germline ends. From germline, CDR1 is MRHNA and CDR2 SNTAGT. CDR3 amino acids: CASSDGGHQPQHF. The CDR3 DNA reads as TGTGCCAGCAGTGACGGAGGGCATCAGCCCCAGCATTTT.

This chain joins TRBV7-6 and TRBJ1-4; 7 bases align to TRBD1. CDR1 and CDR2 from the germline V gene are SGHVS and FNYEAQ. CDR3 length equals 14 residues. V dropped 2 bases and J dropped 7; count of bases not matched to a gene: 4. As DNA, the CDR3 is TGTGCCAGCAGCTTAAGGGACAGAAGTGAAAAACTGTTTTTT. Its protein product is CASSLRDRSEKLFF.

The chain is built from TRBV5-4 and TRBJ2-2, with 10 nucleotides matching TRBD2. The J segment lost 4 bases and the V segment lost 5 bases, leaving 14 bases of the junction unmatched. Germline-derived CDR1 and CDR2 are SGHNT and YYREEE (reference sequence). The CDR3 is made up of 18 amino acids. The CDR3 sequence: CASRRLSSGGGGTGELFF. The CDR3 region has the DNA TGTGCCAGCAGGCGACTTTCTAGCGGGGGTGGAGGCACCGGGGAGCTGTTTTTT.